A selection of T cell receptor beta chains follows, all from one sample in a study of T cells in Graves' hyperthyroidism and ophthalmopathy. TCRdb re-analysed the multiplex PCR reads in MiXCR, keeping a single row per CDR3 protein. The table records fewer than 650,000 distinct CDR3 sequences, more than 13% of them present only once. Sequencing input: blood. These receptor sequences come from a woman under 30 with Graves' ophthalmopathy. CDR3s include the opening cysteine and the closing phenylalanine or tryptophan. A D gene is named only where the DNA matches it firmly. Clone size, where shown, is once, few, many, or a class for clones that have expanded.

CASSFEGGTEAFF	TGTGCCAGCAGTTTCGAGGGGGGTACTGAAGCTTTCTTT	many	TRBJ1-1	TRBV27	NA
CASSPPGALRTQYF	TGTGCCAGCTCACCACCGGGAGCCCTAAGGACCCAGTACTTC	many	TRBJ2-5	TRBV18	NA
CASSQDRGASGIRDEQFF	TGCGCCAGCAGCCAAGATCGCGGTGCTAGCGGGATAAGGGATGAGCAGTTCTTC	NA	TRBJ2-1	TRBV4-1	TRBD2
CASSKEGAREIRETQYF	TGTGCCAGTAGTAAAGAAGGCGCCCGGGAAATACGGGAGACCCAGTACTTC	NA	TRBJ2-5	TRBV19	NA
CASSLDGLLAGVYNEQFF	TGTGCCAGCAGCTTAGACGGTCTACTAGCGGGAGTGTACAATGAGCAGTTCTTC	NA	TRBJ2-1	TRBV7-2	TRBD2
CASSSPTGGFDEQYF	TGTGCCAGCAGCTCGCCAACAGGGGGCTTCGACGAGCAGTACTTC	many	TRBJ2-7	TRBV11-3	TRBD1
CASSLTPSVYNEQFF	TGTGCCAGCAGCCTGACCCCTAGCGTCTACAATGAGCAGTTCTTC	many	TRBJ2-1	TRBV3-1	NA
CASSQEFPGDKEQYF	TGTGCCAGCAGCCAAGAATTTCCGGGAGACAAGGAGCAGTACTTC	NA	TRBJ2-7	TRBV4-2	NA
CASSPLDRYNQPQHF	TGTGCCAGCAGTCCCCTAGACAGATATAATCAGCCCCAGCATTTT	many	TRBJ1-5	TRBV2	NA
CASSYSPGAGGYTF	TGTGCCAGCAGTTACTCGCCAGGGGCAGGTGGCTACACCTTC	NA	TRBJ1-2	TRBV6-2/TRBV6-3	NA
CASSEQVLGPQHF	TGTGCCAGCAGTGAACAGGTTTTAGGGCCCCAGCATTTT	NA	TRBJ1-5	TRBV2	NA
CASSGDSGLLTGELFF	TGTGCCAGCAGTGGGGACAGCGGACTCCTCACCGGGGAGCTGTTTTTT	many	TRBJ2-2	TRBV12-3/TRBV12-4	TRBD1
CASSPGTSGMSYNEQFF	TGTGCCAGCAGTCCCGGGACTAGCGGGATGTCGTACAATGAGCAGTTCTTC	many	TRBJ2-1	TRBV27	TRBD2
CASSWFEGGNEQFF	TGTGCCAGCAGCTGGTTCGAGGGAGGCAATGAGCAGTTCTTC	many	TRBJ2-1	TRBV11-2	NA
CASSWGSNSNQPQHF	TGTGCCAGCAGCTGGGGGTCCAATAGCAATCAGCCCCAGCATTTT	few	TRBJ1-5	TRBV7-2	NA
CASSLQGTDTQYF	TGTGCCAGCAGCTTACAGGGCACAGATACGCAGTATTTT	many	TRBJ2-3	TRBV7-9	NA
CASSPAAEHSGNTIYF	TGTGCCAGCAGTCCCGCGGCAGAGCACTCTGGAAACACCATATATTTT	many	TRBJ1-3	TRBV27	NA
CASSLRSGTGVNTEAFF	TGTGCCAGCAGCCTCCGGTCCGGGACAGGGGTAAATACTGAAGCTTTCTTT	NA	TRBJ1-1	TRBV7-8	TRBD1
CASSTIRGGNQPQHF	TGTGCCAGCAGCACAATAAGGGGAGGCAATCAGCCCCAGCATTTT	many	TRBJ1-5	TRBV6-1	NA
CASSFQGASYEQYF	TGTGCCAGCAGTTTTCAGGGGGCTTCCTACGAGCAGTACTTC	NA	TRBJ2-7	TRBV28	TRBD1
CAISETAYEQYF	TGTGCCATCAGTGAGACTGCCTACGAGCAGTACTTC	many	TRBJ2-7	TRBV10-3	NA
CASSYRIATEQYF	TGTGCCAGCAGTTACCGGATAGCAACCGAGCAGTACTTC	NA	TRBJ2-7	TRBV6-6	NA